The clone carrying this T cell receptor (beta chain) was observed a few times. Participants' reported clinical history set cohort assignment. The entry originates in a study of blood T cell repertoires in COVID-19. Study information: Acute and convalescent COVID-19 samples came from the United States, Italy and Spain. PBMCs, B-cell-depleted T cells, or T cells provided the cDNA or gDNA that made up the material.

The CDR3 totals 16 residues. The V gene's germline CDR1 is SGHAT and CDR2 FQNNGV. The V and J ends lost 6 bases and 0 bases respectively, with 15 bases between them. The authors' processing: Estimation of nucleated cell counts was performed using reference gene primer amplification. Repertoires were generated with immunoSEQ multiplex PCR, while TCRdb's copy carries only in-frame clones and drops some. D and trimming come from the DNA, and the V and J calls and clone size come from that table. Here the sample spans hundreds of thousands of clones, 75% to 90% being singletons. This clonotype was obtained from a man over 45 who had been exposed to COVID-19. The sample consisted of PBMCs or T cells enriched from blood (not recorded which). V and J are TRBV11-2 and TRBJ1-3, with D perhaps TRBD1 (5 bases). The DNA of the CDR3 is TGTGCCAGCAGGAGAACCAGGGTAGACTCTGGAAACACCATATATTTT. Amino acid sequence: CASRRTRVDSGNTIYF.